This T cell receptor (beta chain) was observed in a study of T-cell memory formation after mild COVID-19 (dated by TCRdb to the early 2020s). Describing the broader study: TCR sequence clusters from the two donors were found to be largely donor specific. In a couple of donors, T-cell clones that expanded and contracted after mild COVID-19 were tracked by sequencing TCRalpha and TCRbeta repertoires over time. Two young, previously healthy adult volunteers, one female and one male, were included in the cohort.

TCRdb shows the sequencer as Illumina NovaSeq 6000. cDNA libraries for TCRalpha and TCRbeta were prepared by 5'RACE using constant-segment primers, with sample barcodes and unique molecular identifiers added. RNA was extracted from every sample with Trizol reagent. Libraries were amplified in two PCR steps, with a second sample barcode and Illumina TruSeq adapters added in the second step. Sequencing of libraries was performed on an Illumina NovaSeq with 2 x 150 bp paired-end reads. The authors processed their data as follows. Demultiplexing of reads and collapsing into UMI-guided consensus sequences were performed with migec v1.2.7. Using mixcr v2.1.11, UMI consensuses were aligned to TRA and TRB V and J templates and then assembled into clonotypes. A clonotype was counted as expanded or contracted only if both edgeR and NoisET called the change significant, with noise models trained on biological replicates. edgeR calls used a false discovery rate-adjusted p below 0.01 and a log2 fold-change threshold of 1. As an exploratory analysis of dynamics, PCA with hierarchical clustering was applied to max-normalized trajectories of the 1000 most abundant clonotypes. Each responding clone was given a CD4 or CD8 phenotype based on the CD4+ and CD8+ repertoires, which had been sequenced separately. Through fastp at Q25 and MiXCR, TCRdb rebuilt clones from the public reads, retaining in-frame beta chains. Under each unique CDR3 protein, matching rows form one entry showing the most common genes and DNA. TCRdb's processing, not the authors' own work, is the source of the V and J calls. The sample table holds hundreds of thousands of distinct CDR3 sequences, of which approximately 18% were seen once. Clones ranked in the top ten supply roughly an eighth of the sample.

Study-wide conclusions, independent of this receptor: Clones that contracted from day 15 to 85 showed balanced CD4/CD8 phenotypes, whereas a second wave of clones that expanded from day 15 to 37 leaned towards CD4+. Only a couple of mild cases were covered by the study, and larger cohorts that include severe cases with pre-infection samples were considered necessary. Whether the second-wave clones peaking on day 37 were SARS-CoV-2 specific was not confirmed. Some responding clones were found in pre-infection memory, which suggests that pre-existing cross-reactive memory T cells took part in the SARS-CoV-2 response. Contracting CD4+ clones appeared mostly in the CM and EM memory subsets, whereas CD8+ clones were enriched in EMRA.

Ficoll-Paque density gradient centrifugation was the method used to isolate PBMCs. This clonotype has more than one count but fewer than ten. Its antigen remains undetermined. Base qualities are not provided; no much larger clone lies one nucleotide away. The CDR1 and CDR2 encoded by the germline V gene (reference sequence) are MNHEY and SMNVEV. A distance of 15 bases separates the germline ends of V and J, which lose 6 bases and 3 bases respectively. The CDR3 holds 14 amino acids from the cysteine to the phenylalanine. Left in the record is the CDR3 DNA by itself, 42 bases read in frame from the first base.

This chain joins TRBV27 to TRBJ2-7; a tentative D call is TRBD1 (5 bases match). The TCR comes from an adult woman who had mild COVID-19 (a few samples of this study predate the infection). The sample titles of this study are shuffled in the database, so cell type and time point are left out; the donor was told from shared clones. The sample taken for sequencing was PBMCs or a T cell subset sorted from them (not recorded which). The CDR3 protein is CASRGALSFYEQYF. The DNA sequence follows: TGTGCCAGCAGAGGGGCATTGAGCTTCTACGAGCAGTACTTC.